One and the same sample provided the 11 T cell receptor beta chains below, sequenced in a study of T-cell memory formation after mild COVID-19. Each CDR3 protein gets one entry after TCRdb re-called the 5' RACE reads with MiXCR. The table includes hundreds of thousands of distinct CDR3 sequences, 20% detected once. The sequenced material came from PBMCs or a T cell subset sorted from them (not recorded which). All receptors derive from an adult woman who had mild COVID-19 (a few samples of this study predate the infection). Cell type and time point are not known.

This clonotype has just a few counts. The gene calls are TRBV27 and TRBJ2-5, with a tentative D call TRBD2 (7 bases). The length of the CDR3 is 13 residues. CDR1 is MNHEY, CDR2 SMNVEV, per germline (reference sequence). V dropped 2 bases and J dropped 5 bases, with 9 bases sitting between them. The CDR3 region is CASSLKGGETQYF. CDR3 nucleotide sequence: TGTGCCAGCAGTTTAAAGGGGGGGGAGACCCAGTACTTC.

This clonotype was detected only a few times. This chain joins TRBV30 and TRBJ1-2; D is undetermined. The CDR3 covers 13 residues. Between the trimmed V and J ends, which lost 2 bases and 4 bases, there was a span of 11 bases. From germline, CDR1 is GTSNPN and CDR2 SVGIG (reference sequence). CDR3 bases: TGTGCCTGGAGTCCCCAGGTCTCCTATGGCTACACCTTC. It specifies CAWSPQVSYGYTF. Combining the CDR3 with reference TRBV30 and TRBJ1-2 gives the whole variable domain SQTIHQWPATLVQPVGSPLSLECTVEGTSNPNLYWYRQAAGRGLQLLFYSVGIGQISSEVPQNLSASRPQDRQFILSSKKLLLSDSGFYLCAWSPQVSYGYTFGSGTRLTVV.

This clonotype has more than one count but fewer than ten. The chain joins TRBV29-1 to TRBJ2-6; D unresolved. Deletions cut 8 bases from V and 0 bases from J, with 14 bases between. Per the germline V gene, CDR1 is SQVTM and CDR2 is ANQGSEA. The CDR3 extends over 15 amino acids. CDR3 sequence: CSISSRSSGANVLTF. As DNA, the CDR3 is TGCAGCATTAGTAGCAGAAGCTCTGGGGCCAACGTCCTGACTTTC. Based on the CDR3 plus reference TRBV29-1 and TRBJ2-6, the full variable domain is SAVISQKPSRDICQRGTSLTIQCQVDSQVTMMFWYRQQPGQSLTLIATANQGSEATYESGFVIDKFPISRPNLTFSTLTVSNMSPEDSSIYLCSISSRSSGANVLTFGAGSRLTVL.

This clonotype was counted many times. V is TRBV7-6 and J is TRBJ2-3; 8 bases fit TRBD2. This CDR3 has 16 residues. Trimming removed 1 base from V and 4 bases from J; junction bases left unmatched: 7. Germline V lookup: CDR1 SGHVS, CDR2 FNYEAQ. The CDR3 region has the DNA TGTGCCAGCAGCTTAGAGTCGGGGGGGGCCTCAGATACGCAGTATTTT. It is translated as CASSLESGGASDTQYF.

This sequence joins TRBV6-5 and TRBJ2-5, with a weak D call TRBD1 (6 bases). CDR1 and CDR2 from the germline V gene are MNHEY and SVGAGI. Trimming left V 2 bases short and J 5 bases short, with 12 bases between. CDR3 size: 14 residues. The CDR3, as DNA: TGTGCCAGCAGTTACGGGCAGGGGCGGGAGACCCAGTACTTC. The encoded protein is CASSYGQGRETQYF.

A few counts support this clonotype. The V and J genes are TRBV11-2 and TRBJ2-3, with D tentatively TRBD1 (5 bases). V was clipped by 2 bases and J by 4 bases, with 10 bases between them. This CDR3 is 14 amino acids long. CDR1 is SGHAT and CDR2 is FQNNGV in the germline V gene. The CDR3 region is CASSLFQGADTQYF. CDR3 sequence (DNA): TGTGCCAGCAGCTTATTCCAGGGCGCAGATACGCAGTATTTT.

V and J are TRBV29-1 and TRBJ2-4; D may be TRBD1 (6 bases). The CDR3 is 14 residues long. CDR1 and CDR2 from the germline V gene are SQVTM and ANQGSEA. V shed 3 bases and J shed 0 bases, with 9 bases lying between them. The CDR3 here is CSVDPTGAKNIQYF. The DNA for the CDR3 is TGCAGCGTTGACCCGACAGGAGCCAAAAACATTCAGTACTTC.

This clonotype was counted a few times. This CDR3 is CASSEPGQRRNSPLHF. CDR3 DNA: TGTGCCAGCAGCGAACCGGGACAACGGCGTAATTCACCCCTCCACTTT. The chain joins TRBV25-1 to TRBJ1-6; D is possibly TRBD1 (6 bases). V was shortened by 6 bases and J by 6 bases, with 18 bases between the two germline ends. The CDR3 contains 16 residues. From germline, CDR1 is MGHDK and CDR2 SYGVNS.

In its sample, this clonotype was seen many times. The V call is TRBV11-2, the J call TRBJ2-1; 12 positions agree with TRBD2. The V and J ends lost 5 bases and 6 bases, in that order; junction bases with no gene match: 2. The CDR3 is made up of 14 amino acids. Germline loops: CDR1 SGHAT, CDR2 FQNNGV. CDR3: CASSRLAGANEQFF. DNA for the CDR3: TGTGCCAGCAGCCGACTAGCGGGAGCCAATGAGCAGTTCTTC. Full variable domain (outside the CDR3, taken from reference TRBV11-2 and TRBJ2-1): EAGVAQSPRYKIIEKRQSVAFWCNPISGHATLYWYQQILGQGPKLLIQFQNNGVVDDSQLPKDRFSAERLKGVDSTLKIQPAKLEDSAVYLCASSRLAGANEQFFGPGTRLTVL.

CDR3 amino acids: CASSLAQGQSDTQYF. In DNA form, the CDR3 reads TGCGCCAGCAGCTTGGCCCAGGGACAGTCAGATACGCAGTATTTT. V and J are TRBV5-1 and TRBJ2-3; 7 bases agree with TRBD1. V gave up 0 bases and J gave up 4 bases; unmatched junction bases: 5. The CDR3 consists of 15 residues. Germline V lookup: CDR1 SGHRS, CDR2 YFSETQ.

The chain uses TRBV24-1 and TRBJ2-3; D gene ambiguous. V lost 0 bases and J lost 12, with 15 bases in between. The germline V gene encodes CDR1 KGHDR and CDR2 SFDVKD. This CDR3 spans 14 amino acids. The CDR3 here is CATSDLLGPGYQYF. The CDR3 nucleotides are TGTGCCACCAGTGATTTGTTAGGGCCCGGCTATCAGTATTTT.